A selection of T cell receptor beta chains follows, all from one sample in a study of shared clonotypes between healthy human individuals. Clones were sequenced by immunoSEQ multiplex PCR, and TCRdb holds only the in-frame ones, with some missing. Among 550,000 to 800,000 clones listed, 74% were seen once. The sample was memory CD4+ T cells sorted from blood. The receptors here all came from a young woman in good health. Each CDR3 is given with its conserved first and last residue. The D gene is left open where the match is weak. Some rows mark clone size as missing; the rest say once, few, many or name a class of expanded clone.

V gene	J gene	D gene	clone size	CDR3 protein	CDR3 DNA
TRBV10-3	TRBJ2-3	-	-	CAINHRESDTQYF	TGTGCCATCAACCACAGGGAATCAGATACGCAGTATTTT
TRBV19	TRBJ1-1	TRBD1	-	CASYRGKNTEAFF	TGTGCCAGTTACAGGGGGAAGAACACTGAAGCTTTCTTT
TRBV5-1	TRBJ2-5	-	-	CASSLGAGDQETQYF	TGCGCCAGCAGCTTGGGGGCAGGAGACCAAGAGACCCAGTACTTC
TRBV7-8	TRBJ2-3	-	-	CASSLALAFADTQYF	TGTGCCAGCAGCTTAGCACTAGCTTTCGCAGATACGCAGTATTTT
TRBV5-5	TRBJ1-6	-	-	CASSLGPGNSYNSPLHF	TGTGCCAGCAGCCTGGGACCGGGAAACTCCTATAATTCACCCCTCCACTTT
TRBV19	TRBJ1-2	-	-	CASSIGGGRGYTF	TGTGCCAGTAGTATAGGAGGTGGAAGGGGCTACACCTTC
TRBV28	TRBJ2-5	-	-	CASSLLEEQETQYF	TGTGCCAGCAGCCTCTTAGAGGAGCAAGAGACCCAGTACTTC
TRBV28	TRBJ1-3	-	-	CASEGGGWYSSGNTIYF	TGTGCCAGCGAAGGAGGGGGGTGGTACTCCTCTGGAAACACCATATATTTT
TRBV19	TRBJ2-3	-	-	CASSISGSHSADTQYF	TGTGCCAGTAGTATCTCGGGGAGCCACTCCGCAGATACGCAGTATTTT
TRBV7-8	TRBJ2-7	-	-	CASSPLAPAYEQYF	TGTGCCAGCAGCCCACTAGCCCCGGCCTACGAGCAGTACTTC
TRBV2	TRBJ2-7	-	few	CASSGEGQGQSEQYF	TGTGCCAGCAGTGGAGAAGGGCAGGGACAATCCGAGCAGTACTTC
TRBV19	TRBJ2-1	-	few	CASSTPGANEQFF	TGTGCCAGTAGTACGCCGGGGGCGAATGAGCAGTTCTTC
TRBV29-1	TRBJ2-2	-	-	CSVVQGADTGELFF	TGCAGCGTCGTACAGGGTGCGGACACCGGGGAGCTGTTTTTT
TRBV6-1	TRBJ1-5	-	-	CASLGKMPQHF	TGTGCCAGCTTGGGAAAGATGCCCCAGCATTTT
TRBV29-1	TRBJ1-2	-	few	CSVDGYGYTF	TGCAGCGTCGACGGCTATGGCTACACCTTC
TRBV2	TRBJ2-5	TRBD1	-	CASSLEGQGQETQYF	TGTGCCAGCAGTCTCGAAGGACAGGGGCAAGAGACCCAGTACTTC
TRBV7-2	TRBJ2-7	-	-	CASSLDAYQYEQYF	TGTGCCAGCAGCTTAGATGCCTACCAGTACGAGCAGTACTTC
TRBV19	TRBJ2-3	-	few	CASSIVGSAHDTDTQYF	TGTGCCAGTAGTATCGTCGGCTCAGCCCATGACACAGATACGCAGTATTTT
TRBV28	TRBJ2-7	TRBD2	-	CASYGTNSYEQYF	TGTGCCAGCTACGGGACTAACTCCTACGAGCAGTACTTC
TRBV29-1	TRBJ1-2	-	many	CSVEDLPYGYTF	TGCAGCGTTGAAGATCTACCGTATGGCTACACCTTC
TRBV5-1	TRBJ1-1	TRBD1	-	CASSLTGQPNTEAFF	TGCGCCAGCAGCTTGACGGGACAGCCGAACACTGAAGCTTTCTTT
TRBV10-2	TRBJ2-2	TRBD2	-	CASRTSGSGGTGELFF	TGCGCCAGCAGGACTAGCGGGAGCGGGGGCACCGGGGAGCTGTTTTTT
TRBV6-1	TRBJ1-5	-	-	CASSEEWGRQPQHF	TGTGCCAGCAGTGAAGAATGGGGGAGACAGCCCCAGCATTTT
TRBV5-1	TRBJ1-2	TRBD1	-	CASSPTGTGGANYGYTF	TGCGCCAGCAGCCCAACTGGGACAGGGGGAGCTAACTATGGCTACACCTTC
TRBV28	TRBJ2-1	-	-	CASSQSSYNEQFF	TGTGCCAGCAGCCAGAGCTCCTACAATGAGCAGTTCTTC
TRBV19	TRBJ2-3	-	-	CASSNPLGTDTQYF	TGTGCCAGTAGTAACCCCTTAGGAACAGATACGCAGTATTTT
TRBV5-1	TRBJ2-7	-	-	CASRREGAPHEQYF	TGCGCCAGCAGGAGGGAGGGGGCTCCCCACGAGCAGTACTTC
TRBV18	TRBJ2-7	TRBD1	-	CASSPGTGPYEQYF	TGTGCCAGCTCACCCGGGACAGGGCCCTACGAGCAGTACTTC